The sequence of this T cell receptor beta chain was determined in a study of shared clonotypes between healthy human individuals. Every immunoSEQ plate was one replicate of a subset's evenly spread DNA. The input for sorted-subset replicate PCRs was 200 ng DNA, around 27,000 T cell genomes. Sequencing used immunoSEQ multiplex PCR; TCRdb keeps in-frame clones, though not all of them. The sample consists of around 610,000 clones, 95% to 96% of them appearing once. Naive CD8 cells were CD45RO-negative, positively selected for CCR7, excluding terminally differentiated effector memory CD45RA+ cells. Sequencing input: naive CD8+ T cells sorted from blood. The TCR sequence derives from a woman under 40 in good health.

As DNA, the CDR3 is TGCAGTGCTAGGGACAACTACGAGCAGTACTTC. Its translation is CSARDNYEQYF. The genes are TRBV20-1 and TRBJ2-7; tentatively, D is TRBD1 (5 bases). The CDR3 has 11 residues. Germline V lookup: CDR1 DFQATT, CDR2 SNEGSKA (reference sequence). Trimming cost V 3 bases and J 3 bases, with 6 bases left between them.